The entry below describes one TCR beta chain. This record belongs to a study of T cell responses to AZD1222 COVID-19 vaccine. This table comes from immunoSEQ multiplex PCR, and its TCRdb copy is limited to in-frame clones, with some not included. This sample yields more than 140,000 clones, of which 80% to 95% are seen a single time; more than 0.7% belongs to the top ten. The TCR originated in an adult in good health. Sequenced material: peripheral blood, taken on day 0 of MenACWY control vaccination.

The CDR3 DNA reads TGTGCCAGCAGCGTAGCGGCGCTAGCGGGGGGCCGCAATGAGCAGTTCTTC. The encoded protein is CASSVAALAGGRNEQFF. The chain uses TRBV9 and TRBJ2-1; 11 bases map to TRBD2. V gave up 0 bases and J gave up 6 bases; unmatched junction bases: 8. Germline lookup yields CDR1 SGDLS and CDR2 YYNGEE. There are 17 residues in the CDR3.